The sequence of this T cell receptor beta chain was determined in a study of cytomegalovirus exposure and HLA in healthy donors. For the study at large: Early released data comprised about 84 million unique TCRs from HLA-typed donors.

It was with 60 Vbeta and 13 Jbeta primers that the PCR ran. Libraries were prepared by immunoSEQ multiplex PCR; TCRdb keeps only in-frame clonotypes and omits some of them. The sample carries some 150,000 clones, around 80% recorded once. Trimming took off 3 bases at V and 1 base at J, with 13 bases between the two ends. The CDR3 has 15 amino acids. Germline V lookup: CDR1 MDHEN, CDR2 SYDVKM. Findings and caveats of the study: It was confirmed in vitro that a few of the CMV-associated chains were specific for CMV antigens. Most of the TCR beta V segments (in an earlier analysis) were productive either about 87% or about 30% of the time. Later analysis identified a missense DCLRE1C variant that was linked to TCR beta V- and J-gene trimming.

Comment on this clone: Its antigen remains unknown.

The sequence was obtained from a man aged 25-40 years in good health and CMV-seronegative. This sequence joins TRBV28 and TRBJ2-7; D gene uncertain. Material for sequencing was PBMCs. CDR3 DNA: TGTGCCAGCAGTTTGCCAGGTTCCTTTTCCTACGAGCAGTACTTC. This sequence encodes CASSLPGSFSYEQYF.